One sample yielded the 22 T cell receptor beta chains listed below, sequenced in a study of T-cell memory formation after mild COVID-19. TCRdb reprocessed the 5' RACE reads via MiXCR and lists one record per CDR3 protein. The data hold approximately 110,000 distinct CDR3 sequences, with about 20% observed a single time. The material sequenced was PBMCs or a T cell subset sorted from them (not recorded which). The receptor source for this set is a man younger than 30 who had mild COVID-19 (a few samples of this study predate the infection). Cell type and time point are not known.

The chain carries TRBV19 and TRBJ2-2; perhaps TRBD1 as D (6 bases). CDR1 and CDR2 (germline): LNHDA, SQIVND (reference sequence). V lost 10 bases and J 7 bases, leaving 10 bases between the germline ends. The CDR3 is 11 residues long. The CDR3 sequence is CAIRGGGELFF. CDR3 in DNA: TGTGCCATCAGAGGGGGCGGGGAGCTGTTTTTT.

This clonotype was recorded a few times. The rearrangement joins TRBV28 to TRBJ2-7; D is unclear. Between the trimmed V and J ends, which lost 3 bases and 1 base, there was a span of 7 bases. Germline V gene data show CDR1 as MDHEN and CDR2 as SYDVKM. This CDR3 spans 13 amino acids. CDR3 residues: CASSFRWSYEQYF. The CDR3 nucleotides are TGTGCCAGCAGTTTCCGGTGGTCCTACGAGCAGTACTTC.

The V and J genes are TRBV20-1 and TRBJ2-1; the D gene is possibly TRBD2 (7 bases). CDR3 length equals 15 residues. The germline gives CDR1 DFQATT, CDR2 SNEGSKA (reference sequence). Trimming stripped 6 bases from V and 4 bases from J, with 19 bases between. The CDR3 nucleotides read TGCAGTGCCTGGGATCGGGGGGCCTCATACAATGAGCAGTTCTTC. Translated, it gives CSAWDRGASYNEQFF.

V and J are TRBV5-6 and TRBJ2-2; D might be TRBD2 (7 bases). The length of the CDR3 is 16 residues. Germline CDR1 and CDR2: SGHDT and YYEEEE. V was trimmed by 4 bases and J by 2 bases, leaving 15 bases between them. The CDR3 here is CASSRGGELNTGELFF. The CDR3 bases are TGTGCCAGCAGCCGCGGGGGCGAGCTTAACACCGGGGAGCTGTTTTTT.

The chain links TRBV7-2 to TRBJ2-2; no clear D gene. V gave up 3 bases and J gave up 1 base, with 9 bases separating them. The CDR3 sequence is 15 residues long. Germline V gene lookup returns CDR1 SGHTA and CDR2 FQGNSA. The CDR3 sequence is CASSFRPLNTGELFF. The CDR3 nucleotides are TGTGCCAGCAGCTTCCGACCCCTGAACACCGGGGAGCTGTTTTTT.

This clonotype was seen once. This chain's CDR3 is CASSYLDEQYF. CDR3 coding DNA: TGTGCCAGCAGTTACTTAGACGAGCAGTACTTC. This rearrangement joins TRBV6-2 or TRBV6-3 to TRBJ2-7; D unresolved. Germline-derived CDR1 and CDR2 are MNHEY and SVGEGT. Between the trimmed V and J ends, which lost 1 base and 5 bases, there was a span of 3 bases. CDR3 length: 11 amino acids.

V and J are TRBV6-5 and TRBJ1-5; a possible D gene is TRBD1 (5 bases). The germline CDR1 and CDR2 sequences are MNHEY and SVGAGI. The V and J ends lost 2 bases and 3 bases respectively, with 14 bases between them. This CDR3 has 16 residues. DNA for the CDR3: TGTGCCAGCAGTTACAAGGGACCGCCGAACAATCAGCCCCAGCATTTT. It is translated as CASSYKGPPNNQPQHF.

V gene TRBV12-3 or TRBV12-4 combines with J gene TRBJ2-1; possibly TRBD1 for D (6 bases). The V and J ends lost 4 bases and 5 bases respectively, with 18 bases between them. This CDR3 contains 16 residues. The CDR3 DNA is TGTGCCAGCAGTTCCCAATGGGACAACGTACACAATGAGCAGTTCTTC. It specifies CASSSQWDNVHNEQFF.

This clonotype has more than one count but fewer than ten. The J gene is TRBJ2-6, the V gene TRBV28, with 7 positions matching TRBD1. V lost 5 bases and J lost 0; bases outside the gene matches: 1. This CDR3 has 15 amino acids. The germline V gene encodes CDR1 MDHEN and CDR2 SYDVKM. The CDR3 nucleotides are TGTGCCAGCAGTGGGACAGTCTCTGGGGCCAACGTCCTGACTTTC. Translated: CASSGTVSGANVLTF.

This clonotype was counted between two and nine times. This chain connects TRBV27 to TRBJ2-7, with 10 bases fitting TRBD2. The V and J ends lost 2 bases and 2 bases, in that order; junction bases with no gene match: 12. The CDR3 covers 18 residues. Germline V CDR1 and CDR2: MNHEY, SMNVEV (reference sequence). CDR3 DNA: TGTGCCAGCAGTTTAAGCGGGGGTAGCGGGGGGAGCCCCTACGAGCAGTACTTC. Translation gives CASSLSGGSGGSPYEQYF.

The chain couples TRBV9 to TRBJ2-1; no firm D call. This CDR3 is 13 amino acids long. Trimming shortened V by 4 bases and J by 2 bases, and 7 bases separated the two germline ends. Germline lookup yields CDR1 SGDLS and CDR2 YYNGEE. Written as DNA, the CDR3 is TGTGCCAGCAGCCGCGGAACCTACAATGAGCAGTTCTTC. It encodes CASSRGTYNEQFF.

The chain links TRBV3-1 to TRBJ2-1; D unresolved. This CDR3 region has 15 residues. V gave up 4 bases and J gave up 2 bases, with 12 bases separating them. The germline CDR1 and CDR2 sequences are LGHDT and YNNKEL (reference sequence). In DNA form, the CDR3 reads TGTGCCAGCAGCCTAGGCGACCGGACCTACAATGAGCAGTTCTTC. Protein: CASSLGDRTYNEQFF.

CDR3 in amino acids: CASTLPSYEQYF. The CDR3 DNA is TGTGCCAGCACTCTCCCATCCTACGAGCAGTACTTC. J is TRBJ2-7 and V is TRBV6-1; the D is unclear. The V and J ends lost 7 bases and 1 base respectively, with 8 bases between them. CDR1 is MNHNS, CDR2 SASEGT, per germline. The CDR3 totals 12 residues.

The table lists this clonotype with a few counts. One junction end does not reproduce the germline sequence, and a read error may be involved. The chain employs TRBV15 and TRBJ1-4; D is uncertain. CDR1 is LNHNV, CDR2 YYDKDF, per germline (reference sequence). This CDR3 comprises 12 residues. CDR3 bases: TGTGCCACCAGAAGAGCAGGACAAAAACTGTTTTTT. Its protein is CATRRAGQKLFF.

This rearrangement joins TRBV6-2 or TRBV6-3 to TRBJ2-1; D is possibly TRBD2 (5 bases). CDR3 size: 16 residues. V dropped 0 bases and J dropped 10 bases, with 19 bases sitting between them. Germline lookup yields CDR1 MNHEY and CDR2 SVGEGT. The chain's CDR3 is CASSYSLSVRGKEQFF. CDR3 sequence (DNA): TGTGCCAGCAGTTACTCGCTTAGCGTCCGAGGGAAAGAGCAGTTCTTC.

This rearrangement joins TRBV7-2 to TRBJ2-7; D is undetermined. V shed 1 base and J shed 4 bases, with 8 bases lying between them. CDR1 is SGHTA and CDR2 is FQGNSA in the germline V gene. This CDR3 is built from 13 residues. DNA of the CDR3: TGTGCCAGCAGCTTAGTTGGTGGGTACGAGCAGTACTTC. Translating it yields CASSLVGGYEQYF.

The chain has TRBV27 and TRBJ1-1; D gene unclear. The V and J ends lost 6 bases and 3 bases respectively, with 8 bases between them. The CDR3 is 12 amino acids. CDR1 and CDR2 from the germline V gene are MNHEY and SMNVEV (reference sequence). CDR3 sequence (DNA): TGTGCCAGCAGAGGTTTGGACACTGAAGCTTTCTTT. The encoded protein is CASRGLDTEAFF.

The chain recombines TRBV7-9 with TRBJ2-5; tentatively, D is TRBD2 (6 bases). Trimming stripped 6 bases from V and 5 bases from J, with 19 bases between. Per the germline V gene, CDR1 is SEHNR and CDR2 is FQNEAQ (reference sequence). This CDR3 has 15 residues. CDR3 bases: TGTGCCAGCAGTTCCTGGAGGGAGAGGGACGAGACCCAGTACTTC. It translates to CASSSWRERDETQYF.

The table lists this clonotype with a few counts. The V and J genes are TRBV7-9 and TRBJ1-6; D unclear. Trimming left V 3 bases short and J 7 bases short, with 10 bases between. Germline V gives CDR1 SEHNR, CDR2 FQNEAQ (reference sequence). This CDR3 contains 14 residues. Here the CDR3 reads CASSFEGQNSPLHF. For the CDR3, the DNA is TGTGCCAGCAGCTTCGAAGGGCAAAATTCACCCCTCCACTTT.

This sequence joins TRBV4-3 and TRBJ2-5; 7 positions agree with TRBD2. CDR3 length: 16 amino acids. Germline CDR1 reads LGHNA; CDR2 reads YSLEER. The trim removed 0 bases at V and 2 bases at J, leaving 6 bases unmatched. Here the CDR3 reads CASSQDWASGQETQYF. CDR3 DNA sequence: TGCGCCAGCAGCCAAGATTGGGCTAGCGGACAAGAGACCCAGTACTTC.

The CDR3 nucleotides read TGCGCCAGCAGCCAAACTCTCCCAGGGGGCACTGAAGCTTTCTTT. Protein product: CASSQTLPGGTEAFF. The chain carries TRBV4-1 and TRBJ1-1; 7 bases agree with TRBD1. V dropped 2 bases and J dropped 4; count of bases not matched to a gene: 7. In germline, CDR1 is MGHRA, CDR2 YSYEKL. The CDR3 runs 15 residues.

This CDR3 reads CASSPAGTRYEQYF. Here the CDR3 DNA reads TGCGCCAGCAGTCCCGCCGGGACTAGATACGAGCAGTACTTC. V usage is TRBV4-1 and J usage is TRBJ2-7; 8 nucleotides agree with TRBD2. In germline, CDR1 is MGHRA, CDR2 YSYEKL. There are 14 residues in the CDR3. With V trimmed by 6 bases and J by 4 bases, 8 bases remained unmatched.